These 26 T cell receptor beta chains share one sample of origin, sequenced in a study of blood T cells in healthy people across ages. Primed by a sample-barcoded 5' primer and a J-beta primer mix, a second PCR proceeded for roughly 6 to 12 cycles. TCRdb recomputed calls from the 5' RACE reads with MiXCR, one row per CDR3 protein. The repertoire holds 950,000 to 1,200,000 distinct CDR3 sequences, with around two fifths as singletons. The sample comprised blood. The receptors stem from a man younger than 35 in good health.

The genes are TRBV5-6 and TRBJ2-7; D is tentatively TRBD1 or TRBD2 (5 bases each). Trimming stripped 2 bases from V and 7 bases from J, with 19 bases between. Germline V gene lookup returns CDR1 SGHDT and CDR2 YYEEEE. The CDR3 covers 15 residues. The CDR3 DNA follows: TGTGCCAGCAGCTTCATAGGGACCCTCTACAATGAGCAGTACTTC. Its protein is CASSFIGTLYNEQYF.

This chain uses TRBV2 with TRBJ2-2; D may match TRBD1 or TRBD2 (5 bases each). V dropped 7 bases and J dropped 5 bases, with 20 bases sitting between them. CDR1 SNHLY and CDR2 FYNNEI come from the germline V gene. The CDR3 sequence is 16 residues long. The CDR3, as DNA: TGTGCCAGCACGAGGGACCCGCAACCGAGTACCGGGGAGCTGTTTTTT. Encoded protein: CASTRDPQPSTGELFF. Supplemented by reference TRBV2 and TRBJ2-2, the full variable domain reads EPEVTQTPSHQVTQMGQEVILRCVPISNHLYFYWYRQILGQKVEFLVSFYNNEISEKSEIFDDQFSVERPDGSNFTLKIRSTKLEDSAMYFCASTRDPQPSTGELFFGEGSRLTVL.

The gene calls are TRBV4-1 and TRBJ1-5; no clear D gene. Looked up from germline, CDR1 is MGHRA and CDR2 is YSYEKL. The CDR3 is 15 residues long. V dropped 1 base and J dropped 5 bases, with 12 bases sitting between them. The chain's CDR3 is CASSQAFGIYQPQHF. CDR3 DNA sequence: TGCGCCAGCAGCCAAGCCTTCGGCATTTATCAGCCCCAGCATTTT.

This clonotype was found a few times. V and J are TRBV7-2 and TRBJ1-2; 7 bases align to TRBD1. Germline assignment: CDR1 SGHTA and CDR2 FQGNSA. CDR3 length: 15 residues. V shed 0 bases, J shed 1 base, and the junction held 2 bases outside the gene matches. As DNA, the CDR3 is TGTGCCAGCAGCTTAGCACAGGGGATTAACTATGGCTACACCTTC. Its translation: CASSLAQGINYGYTF.

J is TRBJ2-2 and V is TRBV12-3 or TRBV12-4, with D tentatively TRBD1 or TRBD2 (5 bases each). CDR3 length: 15 amino acids. V lost 3 bases to trimming and J lost 2 bases, with 10 bases between them. The CDR3 DNA sequence: TGTGCCAGCAGTTTGGGACCGATAAACACCGGGGAGCTGTTTTTT. Translation gives CASSLGPINTGELFF.

The CDR3 DNA sequence: TGTGCCAGCAGCGGCCAAGGGAGGGCCTATAGCAATCAGCCCCAGCATTTT. Protein: CASSGQGRAYSNQPQHF. The chain couples TRBV9 to TRBJ1-5; no clear D gene. This CDR3 comprises 17 residues. CDR1 and CDR2 (germline): SGDLS, YYNGEE. Trimming took 3 bases from V and 0 from J, leaving 16 bases between them. The whole variable domain, filled in from reference TRBV9 and TRBJ1-5, reads DSGVTQTPKHLITATGQRVTLRCSPRSGDLSVYWYQQSLDQGLQFLIQYYNGEERAKGNILERFSAQQFPDLHSELNLSSLELGDSALYFCASSGQGRAYSNQPQHFGDGTRLSIL.

The CDR3, as DNA: TGCAGTGCTAGAGATGTCCTAGCGGCGGCTGAGCAGTACTTC. The encoded protein is CSARDVLAAAEQYF. The J gene is TRBJ2-7, the V gene TRBV20-1; the match to TRBD2 covers 7 bases. V trimming: 0 bases; J trimming: 7 bases; junction bases outside the gene matches: 9. The CDR3 has 14 residues. The germline CDR1 and CDR2 sequences are DFQATT and SNEGSKA (reference sequence).

V and J are TRBV18 and TRBJ2-7; D call uncertain. The CDR3 has 15 amino acids. Trimming removed 2 bases from V and 4 bases from J, with 15 bases in between. The germline V gene has CDR1 KGHSH and CDR2 LQKENI. The CDR3 DNA reads TGTGCCAGCTCACCATCCGCCAAAGACGGATACGAGCAGTACTTC. It yields the protein CASSPSAKDGYEQYF.

This clonotype has only a few counts. The chain couples TRBV7-2 to TRBJ2-5; TRBD2 agrees at 8 bases. Germline loops: CDR1 SGHTA, CDR2 FQGNSA. Unmatched junction bases numbered 5, after V lost 0 bases and J lost 2 bases. The CDR3 length is 16 residues. CDR3 region: CASSLAMAGGQETQYF. CDR3 nucleotide sequence: TGTGCCAGCAGCTTAGCCATGGCGGGGGGTCAAGAGACCCAGTACTTC.

In this sample, this clonotype turned up a few times. The chain joins TRBV5-1 to TRBJ2-1; no clear D gene. The CDR3 runs 14 residues. Trimming shortened V by 0 bases and J by 3 bases, and 7 bases separated the two germline ends. Germline CDR1 and CDR2: SGHRS and YFSETQ. The CDR3 loop is CASSLGAVYNEQFF. The CDR3 coding sequence is TGCGCCAGCAGCTTGGGGGCAGTCTACAATGAGCAGTTCTTC.

This clonotype appeared a few times. The gene calls are TRBV28 and TRBJ2-5; D is uncertain. Trimming removed 2 bases from V and 2 bases from J, with 9 bases in between. This CDR3 spans 14 amino acids. CDR1 is MDHEN and CDR2 is SYDVKM in the germline V gene. The CDR3 reads CASSLTVEQETQYF. CDR3 nucleotide sequence: TGTGCCAGCAGTTTAACAGTGGAACAAGAGACCCAGTACTTC. Full variable domain (outside the CDR3, taken from reference TRBV28 and TRBJ2-5): DVKVTQSSRYLVKRTGEKVFLECVQDMDHENMFWYRQDPGLGLRLIYFSYDVKMKEKGDIPEGYSVSREKKERFSLILESASTNQTSMYLCASSLTVEQETQYFGPGTRLLVL.

The genes are TRBV7-9 and TRBJ1-2; tentatively, D is TRBD1 (5 bases). The V gene lost 9 bases and the J gene lost 4 bases, with 12 bases spanning the gap. Germline V gives CDR1 SEHNR, CDR2 FQNEAQ (reference sequence). The CDR3 has 12 residues. The CDR3 nucleotides are TGTGCCAGTGGGAGGGGTAGCTATGGCTACACCTTC. Translating it yields CASGRGSYGYTF. Drawing the rest from reference TRBV7-9 and TRBJ1-2, the complete variable domain is DTGVSQNPRHKITKRGQNVTFRCDPISEHNRLYWYRQTLGQGPEFLTYFQNEAQLEKSRLLSDRFSAERPKGSFSTLEIQRTEQGDSAMYLCASGRGSYGYTFGSGTRLTVV.

This clonotype turned up a few times. This chain uses TRBV24-1 with TRBJ2-3, with D unresolved. Germline V gene data show CDR1 as KGHDR and CDR2 as SFDVKD. V lost 4 bases to trimming and J lost 4 bases, with 11 bases between them. CDR3 length: 14 amino acids. CDR3 in DNA: TGTGCCACCAGTGAACGAGCCCAATCAGATACGCAGTATTTT. Residues: CATSERAQSDTQYF.

This clonotype was found many times. The chain combines TRBV6-6 with TRBJ1-2; 8 nucleotides align to TRBD1. The V segment lost 2 bases and the J segment 6 bases; nucleotides outside the gene matches: 5. The CDR3 spans 14 residues. The germline V gene has CDR1 MNHNY and CDR2 SVGAGI (reference sequence). The CDR3 coding sequence is TGTGCCAGCAGTTACCGACAGGGGATTGATGGCTACACCTTC. Translated: CASSYRQGIDGYTF.

This clonotype occurred a few times. The V and J genes are TRBV30 and TRBJ1-1; unclear D gene. The CDR3 contains 11 residues. V lost 5 bases, J lost 5 bases, and 9 bases lay in between. CDR1 and CDR2 from the germline V gene are GTSNPN and SVGIG (reference sequence). CDR3 sequence: CAWSRLTEAFF. CDR3 DNA: TGTGCCTGGTCGCGGTTAACTGAAGCTTTCTTT.

The chain carries TRBV29-1 and TRBJ2-3; D is possibly TRBD1 (6 bases). Trimming left V 8 bases short and J 4 bases short, with 13 bases between. This CDR3 spans 12 amino acids. Germline loops: CDR1 SQVTM, CDR2 ANQGSEA. Here the CDR3 reads CSFGTSPDTQYF. In DNA, the CDR3 is TGCAGCTTCGGGACAAGTCCAGATACGCAGTATTTT.

This chain joins TRBV7-2 and TRBJ2-1; no clear D. Germline assignment: CDR1 SGHTA and CDR2 FQGNSA. This CDR3 has 18 amino acids. V was shortened by 2 bases and J by 4 bases, with 21 bases between the two germline ends. CDR3 residues: CASSLMPSSSLLYNEQFF. The CDR3 DNA sequence: TGTGCCAGCAGCTTAATGCCTTCTAGTTCCCTTTTGTACAATGAGCAGTTCTTC.

J is TRBJ1-1 and V is TRBV2, with 7 bases matching TRBD1. CDR1 and CDR2 (germline): SNHLY, FYNNEI. V trimming: 4 bases; J trimming: 4 bases; junction bases outside the gene matches: 6. The length of the CDR3 is 14 residues. CDR3 in amino acids: CASSVRTGGTEAFF. For the CDR3, the DNA is TGTGCCAGCAGTGTTCGGACAGGAGGCACTGAAGCTTTCTTT.

A remark on this clonotype: It may be a read error: a sequence one base away is much more abundant. The chain employs TRBV20-1 and TRBJ2-3, with TRBD1 identical over 9 bases. V shed 1 base, J shed 2 bases, and the junction held 13 bases outside the gene matches. CDR3 length equals 18 residues. Germline V lookup: CDR1 DFQATT, CDR2 SNEGSKA (reference sequence). The CDR3 nucleotides read TGCAGTGCTAGAGGCCACGGGAACAGGGGGCAAGTCACAGATACGCAGTATTTT. Its protein product is CSARGHGNRGQVTDTQYF.

This clonotype was seen a handful of times. V gene TRBV5-4 combines with J gene TRBJ2-1, with no clear D. Trimming shortened V by 2 bases and J by 5 bases, and 8 bases separated the two germline ends. This CDR3 contains 13 residues. The germline CDR1 and CDR2 sequences are SGHNT and YYREEE (reference sequence). The CDR3 loop is CASSFLTDNEQFF. The CDR3 nucleotides read TGTGCCAGCAGCTTTTTAACCGACAATGAGCAGTTCTTC.

This clonotype was seen a few times. This chain uses TRBV6-8 with TRBJ1-2; a weak D match, TRBD1 (5 bases). Looked up from germline, CDR1 is MNHGY and CDR2 is SAAAGT. This CDR3 region has 18 residues. V was pared by 0 bases and J by 2 bases, with 19 bases between. CDR3 in amino acids: CASSYSTGLSLPNYGYTF. Here the CDR3 DNA reads TGTGCCAGCAGTTACTCAACAGGCCTATCCCTGCCCAACTATGGCTACACCTTC.

The CDR3 DNA is TGTGCCAACACCCTTCGGGCAGATACGCAGTATTTT. Residues: CANTLRADTQYF. The chain carries TRBV12-3 or TRBV12-4 and TRBJ2-3; D remains ambiguous. V lost 10 bases and J 4 bases, leaving 12 bases between the germline ends. The CDR3 has 12 residues.

This clonotype was recorded a few times. The gene calls are TRBV10-3 and TRBJ2-5; D uncertain. Germline lookup yields CDR1 ENHRY and CDR2 SYGVKD. There are 12 residues in the CDR3. Trimming took 3 bases from V and 2 from J, leaving 4 bases between them. CDR3 loop: CAISEKQETQYF. The CDR3 bases are TGTGCCATCAGTGAAAAACAAGAGACCCAGTACTTC.

The rearrangement links TRBV7-9 to TRBJ1-4, with D perhaps TRBD1 (5 bases). CDR1 and CDR2 from the germline V gene are SEHNR and FQNEAQ (reference sequence). Between the trimmed V and J ends, which lost 3 bases and 6 bases, there was a span of 11 bases. The CDR3 covers 14 residues. CDR3 sequence (DNA): TGTGCCAGCAGCTTCAGGGTATCTGATGAAAAACTGTTTTTT. It codes for CASSFRVSDEKLFF.

The chain recombines TRBV5-1 with TRBJ2-1; possibly TRBD2 for D (6 bases). The length of the CDR3 is 19 residues. The V end was cut by 7 bases, the J end by 0 bases, with 26 bases between. The germline CDR1 and CDR2 sequences are SGHRS and YFSETQ. The CDR3 DNA reads as TGCGCCAGCTTCCGGGGGAACTTACAACCTCATAGCTCCTACAATGAGCAGTTCTTC. Its translation is CASFRGNLQPHSSYNEQFF.

This clonotype was detected only a few times. V and J are TRBV5-1 and TRBJ1-1, with TRBD1 matching 7 bases. In germline, CDR1 is SGHRS, CDR2 YFSETQ. This CDR3 is built from 16 residues. With V trimmed by 1 base and J by 0 bases, 6 bases remained unmatched. CDR3 amino acids: CASSLPQGTLNTEAFF. CDR3 coding DNA: TGCGCCAGCAGCTTGCCACAGGGGACCTTGAACACTGAAGCTTTCTTT.